A single count supports the clone carrying this T cell receptor beta chain. The sample comes from a study of blood T cell repertoires in COVID-19. As for the study in general: COVID-19 samples, acute and convalescent, were from the United States, Italy and Spain. T cells, B-cell-depleted T cells, or PBMCs provided the cDNA or gDNA that served as material.

Seattle patient enrollment occurred during active infection, with longitudinal follow-up thereafter. Per the original data handling: Scientists estimated how many nucleated cells there were by amplifying reference gene primers. The table came from immunoSEQ multiplex PCR; TCRdb's copy has only in-frame clones and leaves some out. The D gene and trimming were derived from the DNA, and the V and J assignments and clone size from that table. In the table there are fewer than 200,000 clones, roughly 93% of which are singletons. J lost 2 bases, V lost 7 bases, and 7 bases had no gene match. CDR1 and CDR2 from the germline V gene are SGHNT and YYREEE (reference sequence). The CDR3 has 14 amino acids.

The TCR was taken from a man aged 18 to 30 with COVID-19, enrolled during active disease. Input material: peripheral blood. The chain has TRBV5-4 and TRBJ2-7, with TRBD1 identical over 9 bases. Here the CDR3 reads CASATGTGPYEQYF. The CDR3 DNA follows: TGTGCCAGCGCCACCGGGACAGGGCCCTACGAGCAGTACTTC. Full variable domain (outside the CDR3, taken from reference TRBV5-4 and TRBJ2-7): ETGVTQSPTHLIKTRGQQVTLRCSSQSGHNTVSWYQQALGQGPQFIFQYYREEENGRGNFPPRFSGLQFPNYSSELNVNALELDDSALYLCASATGTGPYEQYFGPGTRLTVT.